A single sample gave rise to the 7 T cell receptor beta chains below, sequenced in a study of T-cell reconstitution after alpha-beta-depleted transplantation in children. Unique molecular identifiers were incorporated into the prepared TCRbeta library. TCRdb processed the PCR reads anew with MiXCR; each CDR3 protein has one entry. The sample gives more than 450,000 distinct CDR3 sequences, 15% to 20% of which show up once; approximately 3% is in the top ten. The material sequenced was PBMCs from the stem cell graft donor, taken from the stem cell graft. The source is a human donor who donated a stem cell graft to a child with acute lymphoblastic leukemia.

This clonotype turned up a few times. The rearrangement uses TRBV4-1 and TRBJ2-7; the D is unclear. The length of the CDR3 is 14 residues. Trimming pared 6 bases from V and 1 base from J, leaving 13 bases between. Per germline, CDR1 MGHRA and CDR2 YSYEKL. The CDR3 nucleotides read TGCGCCAGCAGTCCGGCCACAACTTCCTACGAGCAGTACTTC. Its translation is CASSPATTSYEQYF.

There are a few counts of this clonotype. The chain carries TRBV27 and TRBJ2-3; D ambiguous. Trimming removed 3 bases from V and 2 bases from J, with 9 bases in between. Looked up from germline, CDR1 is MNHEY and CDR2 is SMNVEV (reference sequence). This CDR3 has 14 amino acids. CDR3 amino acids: CASSFRAITDTQYF. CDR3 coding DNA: TGTGCCAGCAGTTTTCGGGCTATCACAGATACGCAGTATTTT.

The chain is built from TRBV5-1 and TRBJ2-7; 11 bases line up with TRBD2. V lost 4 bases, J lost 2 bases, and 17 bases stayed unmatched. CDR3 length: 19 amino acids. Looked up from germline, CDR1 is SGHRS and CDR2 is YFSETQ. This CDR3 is CASSLRGGSGRASAYEQYF. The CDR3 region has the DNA TGCGCCAGCAGCCTCCGGGGGGGTAGCGGGAGGGCCTCGGCCTACGAGCAGTACTTC.

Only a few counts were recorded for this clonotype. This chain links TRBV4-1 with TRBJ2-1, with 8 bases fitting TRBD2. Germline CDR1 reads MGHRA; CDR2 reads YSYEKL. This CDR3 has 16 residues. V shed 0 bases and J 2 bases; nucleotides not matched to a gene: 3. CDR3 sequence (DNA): TGCGCCAGCAGCCAAGATCAGCGGGAGACCTACAATGAGCAGTTCTTC. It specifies CASSQDQRETYNEQFF.

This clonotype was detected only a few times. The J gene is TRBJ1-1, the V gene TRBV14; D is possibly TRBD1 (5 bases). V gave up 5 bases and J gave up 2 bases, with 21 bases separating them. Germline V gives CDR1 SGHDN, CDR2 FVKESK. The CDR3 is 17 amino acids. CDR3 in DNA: TGTGCCAGCAGCTCGATGGGACCTCTTGGGCTTAACACTGAAGCTTTCTTT. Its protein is CASSSMGPLGLNTEAFF.

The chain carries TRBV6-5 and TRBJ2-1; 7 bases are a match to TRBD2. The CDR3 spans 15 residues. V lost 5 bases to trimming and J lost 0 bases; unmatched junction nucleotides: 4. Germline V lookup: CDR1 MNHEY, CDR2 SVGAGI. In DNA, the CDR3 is TGTGCCAGCAGTGTACTAGCGAACTCCTACAATGAGCAGTTCTTC. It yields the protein CASSVLANSYNEQFF.

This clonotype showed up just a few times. The CDR3 loop is CASSLGQALYNEQFF. The CDR3 DNA reads as TGTGCCAGCAGCTTAGGCCAGGCCCTTTACAATGAGCAGTTCTTC. This chain uses TRBV11-2 with TRBJ2-1; D ambiguous. Germline V gives CDR1 SGHAT, CDR2 FQNNGV. The CDR3 loop spans 15 amino acids. V was shortened by 1 base and J by 4 bases, with 11 bases between the two germline ends.